This T cell receptor (beta chain) was captured in a study of T cell changes during pregnancy in multiple sclerosis. Sequenced by immunoSEQ multiplex PCR; TCRdb stores in-frame clones only, minus some. The sample holds tens of thousands of clones; around nine tenths are singletons and the top ten take approximately 6.3%. V was clipped by 4 bases and J by 5 bases, with 9 bases between them. The CDR3 covers 13 residues. Germline values: CDR1 LGHNA, CDR2 YNFKEQ. This receptor was taken from a female donor in good health, enrolled as a control in a pregnancy study. The sample in question was CD8+ T cells from peripheral blood mononuclear cells, obtained after pregnancy. The rearrangement uses TRBV4-2 and TRBJ1-5; D is uncertain. The CDR3 DNA reads TGTGCCAGCAGCCTATCCGGAGATCAGCCCCAGCATTTT. This sequence encodes CASSLSGDQPQHF.